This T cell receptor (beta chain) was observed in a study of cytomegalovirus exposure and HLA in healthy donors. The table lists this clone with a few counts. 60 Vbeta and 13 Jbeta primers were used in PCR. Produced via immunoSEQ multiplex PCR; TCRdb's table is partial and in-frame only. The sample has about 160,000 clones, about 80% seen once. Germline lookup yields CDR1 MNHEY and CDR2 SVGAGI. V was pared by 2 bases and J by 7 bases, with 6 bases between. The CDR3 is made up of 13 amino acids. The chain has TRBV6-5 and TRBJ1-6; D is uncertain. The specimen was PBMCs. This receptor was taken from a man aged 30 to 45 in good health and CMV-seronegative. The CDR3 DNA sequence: TGTGCCAGCAGTTACCTGCAGAATTCACCCCTCCACTTT. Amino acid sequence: CASSYLQNSPLHF.